The clone carrying this TCR beta chain was detected once. Patients had residual fresh-frozen tumor tissue and more than two years of survival data. All glioblastoma patients lacked an isocitrate dehydrogenase mutation. The data originate from a study of glioma-infiltrating T cells after dendritic cell vaccination. Study-level information: Autologous tumor lysate was loaded overnight onto monocyte-derived dendritic cells grown about 7 days with IL-4 and GM-CSF.

The V end was cut by 3 bases, the J end by 3 bases, with 14 bases between. This CDR3 is built from 15 residues. CDR1 and CDR2 (germline): LGHNA, YNFKEQ. The PCR used 60 V beta and 13 J beta primers. Profiling relied on immunoSEQ multiplex PCR, and the TCRdb table lists in-frame clones only, not all of them. The sample consists of about 92,000 clones, around 84% of them appearing once. Sequencing was performed on blood, taken before dendritic cell vaccination. The chain is built from TRBV4-2 and TRBJ1-2, with a weak D call TRBD1 (5 bases). This clonotype was obtained from a human donor with glioblastoma. CDR3 region: CASSQTPGGDYGYTF. The CDR3, as DNA: TGTGCCAGCAGCCAGACCCCGGGGGGGGACTATGGCTACACCTTC.